This T cell receptor beta chain appears in the sequencing data of a study of OX40 agonist ivuxolimab in advanced cancers. Overall study: Therapy given before enrollment (anti-PD-1, anti-PD-L1 or anti-CTLA-4) was allowed, and 40% to 45% had some.

Exclusion applied to patients with autoimmune disease history or systemic immunosuppression. Libraries were prepared by immunoSEQ multiplex PCR; TCRdb keeps only in-frame clonotypes and omits some of them. The table includes roughly 50,000 clones, just over 85% detected once. As to this clone: Its target is unknown.

Losses at the gene ends were 4 bases for V and 4 bases for J; bases not matched to a gene: 12. The CDR3 extends over 16 amino acids. Germline values: CDR1 SNHLY, CDR2 FYNNEI. Study-level findings and limits: Relative to CD4+, CD8+ T cells held more expanded clones on average.

The sequence came from an adult with an advanced solid tumor such as melanoma, head and neck, liver or kidney cancer. This sample comprised CD4+ or CD8+ T cells sorted from blood, obtained in a trial of the OX40 agonist ivuxolimab. The chain joins TRBV2 to TRBJ1-1; 7 bases line up with TRBD1. CDR3 bases: TGTGCCAGCAGTGGCGCAGCGGGCAGGGGGAGCACTGAAGCTTTCTTT. It encodes CASSGAAGRGSTEAFF.